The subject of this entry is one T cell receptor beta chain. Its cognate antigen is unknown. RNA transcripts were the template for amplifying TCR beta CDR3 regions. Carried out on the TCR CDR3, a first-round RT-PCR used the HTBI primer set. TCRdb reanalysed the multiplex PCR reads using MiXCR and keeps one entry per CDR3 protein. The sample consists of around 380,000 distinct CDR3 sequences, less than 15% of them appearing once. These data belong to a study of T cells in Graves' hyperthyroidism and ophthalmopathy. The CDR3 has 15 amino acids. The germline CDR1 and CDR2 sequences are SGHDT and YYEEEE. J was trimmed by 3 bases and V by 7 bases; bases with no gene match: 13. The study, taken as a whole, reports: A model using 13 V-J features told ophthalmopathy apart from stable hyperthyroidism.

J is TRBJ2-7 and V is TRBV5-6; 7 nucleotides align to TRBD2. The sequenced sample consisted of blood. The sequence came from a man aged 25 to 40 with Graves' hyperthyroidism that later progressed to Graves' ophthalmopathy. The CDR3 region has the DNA TGTGCCAGCGCCCGCTGGGAGGGTTGGGGCTACGAGCAGTACTTC. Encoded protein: CASARWEGWGYEQYF.